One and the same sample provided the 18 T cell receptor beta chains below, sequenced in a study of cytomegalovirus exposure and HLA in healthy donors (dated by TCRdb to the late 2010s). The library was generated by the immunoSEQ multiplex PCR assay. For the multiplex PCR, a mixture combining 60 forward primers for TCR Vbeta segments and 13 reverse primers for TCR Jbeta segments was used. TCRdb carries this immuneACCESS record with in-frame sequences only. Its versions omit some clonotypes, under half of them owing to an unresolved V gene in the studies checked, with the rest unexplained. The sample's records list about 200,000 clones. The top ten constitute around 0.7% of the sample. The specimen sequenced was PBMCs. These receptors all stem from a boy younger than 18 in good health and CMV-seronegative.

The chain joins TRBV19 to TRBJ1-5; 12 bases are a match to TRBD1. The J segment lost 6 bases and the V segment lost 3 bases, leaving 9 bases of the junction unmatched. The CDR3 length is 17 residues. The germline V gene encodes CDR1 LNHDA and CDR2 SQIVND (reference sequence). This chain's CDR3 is CASSMRGGTGGRQPQHF. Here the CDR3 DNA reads TGTGCCAGTAGTATGCGGGGAGGGACAGGGGGCCGTCAGCCCCAGCATTTT. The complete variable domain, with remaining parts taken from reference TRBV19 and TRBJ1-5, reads DGGITQSPKYLFRKEGQNVTLSCEQNLNHDAMYWYRQDPGQGLRLIYYSQIVNDFQKGDIAEGYSVSREKKESFPLTVTSAQKNPTAFYLCASSMRGGTGGRQPQHFGDGTRLSIL.

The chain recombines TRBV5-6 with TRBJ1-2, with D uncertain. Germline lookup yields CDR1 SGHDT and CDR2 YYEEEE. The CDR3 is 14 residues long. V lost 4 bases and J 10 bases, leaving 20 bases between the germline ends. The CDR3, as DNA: TGTGCCAGCAGCCGGAGCGACCTAAGTCTGGTCTACACCTTC. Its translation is CASSRSDLSLVYTF.

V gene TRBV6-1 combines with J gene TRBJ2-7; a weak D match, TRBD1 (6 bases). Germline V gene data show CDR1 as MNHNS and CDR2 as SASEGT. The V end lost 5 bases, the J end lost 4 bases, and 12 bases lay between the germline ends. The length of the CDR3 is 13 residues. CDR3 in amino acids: CASSRTVGYEQYF. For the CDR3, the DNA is TGTGCCAGCAGTAGGACAGTCGGGTACGAGCAGTACTTC.

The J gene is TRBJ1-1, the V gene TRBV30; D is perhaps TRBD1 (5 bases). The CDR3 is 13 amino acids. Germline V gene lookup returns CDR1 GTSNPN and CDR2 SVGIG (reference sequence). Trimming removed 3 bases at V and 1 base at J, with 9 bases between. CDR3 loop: CAWSDGQNTEAFF. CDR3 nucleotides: TGTGCCTGGAGCGACGGACAGAACACTGAAGCTTTCTTT.

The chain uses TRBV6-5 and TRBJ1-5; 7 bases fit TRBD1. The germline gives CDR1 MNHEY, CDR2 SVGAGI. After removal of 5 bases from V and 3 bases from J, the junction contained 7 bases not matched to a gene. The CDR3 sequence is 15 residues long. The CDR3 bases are TGTGCCAGCAGTCGTCAGGGGGGCCCCAATCAGCCCCAGCATTTT. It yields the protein CASSRQGGPNQPQHF.

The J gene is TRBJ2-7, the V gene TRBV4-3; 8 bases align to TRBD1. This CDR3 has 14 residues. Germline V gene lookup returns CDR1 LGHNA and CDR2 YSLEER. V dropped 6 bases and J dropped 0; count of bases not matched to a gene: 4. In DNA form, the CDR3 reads TGCGCCAGCAGTACTGGGACAGGCTCCTACGAGCAGTACTTC. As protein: CASSTGTGSYEQYF.

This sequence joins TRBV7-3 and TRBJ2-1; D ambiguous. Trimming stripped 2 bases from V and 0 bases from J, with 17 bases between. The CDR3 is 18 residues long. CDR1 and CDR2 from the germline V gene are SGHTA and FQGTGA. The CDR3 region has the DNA TGTGCCAGCAGCTTACAACCGTTGCAGGCCAGCTCCTACAATGAGCAGTTCTTC. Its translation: CASSLQPLQASSYNEQFF.

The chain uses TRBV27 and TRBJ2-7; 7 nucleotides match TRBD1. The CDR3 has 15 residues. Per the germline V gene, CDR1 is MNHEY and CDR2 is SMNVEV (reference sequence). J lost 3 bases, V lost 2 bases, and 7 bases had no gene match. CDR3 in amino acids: CASSLTGTAGYEQYF. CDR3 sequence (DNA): TGTGCCAGCAGTTTAACCGGGACAGCCGGCTACGAGCAGTACTTC.

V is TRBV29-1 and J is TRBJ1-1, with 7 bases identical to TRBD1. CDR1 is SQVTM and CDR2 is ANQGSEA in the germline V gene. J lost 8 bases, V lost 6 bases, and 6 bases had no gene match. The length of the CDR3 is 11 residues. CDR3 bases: TGCAGCGTCCGGGACAGTGGGGAAGCTTTCTTT. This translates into CSVRDSGEAFF.

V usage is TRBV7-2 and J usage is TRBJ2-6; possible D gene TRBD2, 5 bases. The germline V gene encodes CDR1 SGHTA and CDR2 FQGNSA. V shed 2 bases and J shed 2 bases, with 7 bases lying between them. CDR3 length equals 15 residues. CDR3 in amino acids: CASSLSGAGANVLTF. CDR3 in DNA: TGTGCCAGCAGCTTAAGCGGTGCTGGGGCCAACGTCCTGACTTTC. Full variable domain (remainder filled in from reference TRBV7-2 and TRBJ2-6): GAGVSQSPSNKVTEKGKDVELRCDPISGHTALYWYRQSLGQGLEFLIYFQGNSAPDKSGLPSDRFSAERTGGSVSTLTIQRTQQEDSAVYLCASSLSGAGANVLTFGAGSRLTVL.

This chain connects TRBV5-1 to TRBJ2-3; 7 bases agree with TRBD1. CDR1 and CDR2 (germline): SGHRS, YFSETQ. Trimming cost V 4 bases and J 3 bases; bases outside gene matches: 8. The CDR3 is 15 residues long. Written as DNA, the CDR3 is TGCGCCAGCAGCCAAGGGGGCGCGGCAACAGATACGCAGTATTTT. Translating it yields CASSQGGAATDTQYF.

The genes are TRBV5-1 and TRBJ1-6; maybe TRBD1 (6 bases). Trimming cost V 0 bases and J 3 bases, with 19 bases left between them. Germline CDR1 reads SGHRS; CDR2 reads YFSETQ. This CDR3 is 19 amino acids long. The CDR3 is CASSLAPDSLPSYNSPLHF. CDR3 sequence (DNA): TGCGCCAGCAGCTTGGCCCCGGACAGCCTACCCAGCTATAATTCACCCCTCCACTTT. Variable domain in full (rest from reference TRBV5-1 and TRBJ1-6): KAGVTQTPRYLIKTRGQQVTLSCSPISGHRSVSWYQQTPGQGLQFLFEYFSETQRNKGNFPGRFSGRQFSNSRSEMNVSTLELGDSALYLCASSLAPDSLPSYNSPLHFGNGTRLTVT.

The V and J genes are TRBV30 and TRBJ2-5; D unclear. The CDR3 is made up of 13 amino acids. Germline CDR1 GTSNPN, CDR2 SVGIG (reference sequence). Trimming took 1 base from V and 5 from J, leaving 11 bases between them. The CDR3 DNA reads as TGTGCCTGGAGTGGCGGTGGTGGGGAGACCCAGTACTTC. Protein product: CAWSGGGGETQYF.

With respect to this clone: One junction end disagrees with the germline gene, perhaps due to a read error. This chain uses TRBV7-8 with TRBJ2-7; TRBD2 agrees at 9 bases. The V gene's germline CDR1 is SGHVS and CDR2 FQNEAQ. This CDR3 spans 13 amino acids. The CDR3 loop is CASSLGETSGGTF. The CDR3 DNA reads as TGTGCCAGCAGCTTAGGAGAGACGAGCGGGGGGACCTTC.

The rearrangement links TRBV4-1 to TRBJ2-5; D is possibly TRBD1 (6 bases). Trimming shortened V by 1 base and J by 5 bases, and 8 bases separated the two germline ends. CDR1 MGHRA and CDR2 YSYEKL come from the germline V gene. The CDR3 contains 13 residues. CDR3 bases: TGCGCCAGCAGCCAAGCGAGGGGGGAGACCCAGTACTTC. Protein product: CASSQARGETQYF.

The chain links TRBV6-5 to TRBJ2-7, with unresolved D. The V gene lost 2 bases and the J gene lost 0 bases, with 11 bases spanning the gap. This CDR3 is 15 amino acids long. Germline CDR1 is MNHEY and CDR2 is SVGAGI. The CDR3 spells CASSYDRGSSYEQYF. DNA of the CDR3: TGTGCCAGCAGTTACGACCGAGGAAGCTCCTACGAGCAGTACTTC.

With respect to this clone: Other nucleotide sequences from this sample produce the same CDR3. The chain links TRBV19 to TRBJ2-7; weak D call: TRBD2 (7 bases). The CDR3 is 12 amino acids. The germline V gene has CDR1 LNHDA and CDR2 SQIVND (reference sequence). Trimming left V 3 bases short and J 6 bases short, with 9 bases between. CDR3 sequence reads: CASSMGGREQYF. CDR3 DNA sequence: TGTGCCAGTAGTATGGGGGGGCGCGAGCAGTACTTC.

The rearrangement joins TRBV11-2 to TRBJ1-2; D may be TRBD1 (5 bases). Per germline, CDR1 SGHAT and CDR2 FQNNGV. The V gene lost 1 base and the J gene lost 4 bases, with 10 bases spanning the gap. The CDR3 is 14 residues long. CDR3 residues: CASSLAQGTYGYTF. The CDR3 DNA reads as TGTGCCAGCAGCTTAGCGCAGGGAACCTATGGCTACACCTTC.